The present TCR beta chain was sequenced within a study of blood T cell repertoires in COVID-19 (dated by TCRdb to about 2020). For the study in its entirety: The collaborator samples originated in the United States, Italy and Spain and spanned the acute and convalescent phases of COVID-19. The prospective study material was composed of cDNA or gDNA derived from T cells, B-cell-depleted T cells, or PBMCs. The dataset comprised deeply sampled blood TCRbeta repertoires from subjects exposed to, actively infected with, or recovered from COVID-19. The repertoires were made available in a free public database intended to serve as a resource for research on the immune response to SARS-CoV-2. Samples were obtained from the ongoing ImmuneRACE study (first 160 participants) and from 1,254 subjects provided by 6 global collaborators. Nearly every sample came with metadata listing a de-identified subject ID, COVID-19 status, age in years and sex. HLA class I and class II types, where available, came from metadata supplied by the sample provider rather than from assay-based typing. Beyond this particular receptor, the publication reports: How much clinical and demographic metadata was included differed by source and by participant, and the metadata was provided uncurated.

This clone appeared a few times. It has no known antigen specificity. There are no base qualities to consult, and no much larger clone falls within one base. Another Seattle source contributed samples from volunteer blood donors who had recovered from COVID-19. Each collaborating institution followed its own protocols to collect whole blood in K2EDTA tubes. For TCRbeta analysis, collaborators shipped samples as frozen whole blood, isolated PBMCs, or DNA extracted from either of those sample types. TCRbeta CDR3 regions were amplified from genomic DNA by means of the immunoSEQ Assay, a bias-controlled multiplex PCR. The paper's processing steps were these. The number of nucleated cells in each sample was estimated from the amplification of reference gene primers within the assay. To quantify the absolute abundance of each unique TCRbeta CDR3 rearrangement, sequence reads were collapsed and filtered. Productive Simpson clonality was computed per sample as the square root of Simpson's diversity index over productive rearrangements. TCRdb mirrors the immuneACCESS table, restricted to in-frame sequences. Some clones are absent from its copies; in checked studies, under half trace to an unresolved V gene, and the reason for the others is unknown. The V and J calls and clone size are taken from that table; D and trimming were inferred from the DNA. For this sample there are approximately 260,000 clones; roughly 90% appear just once. The leading ten clones occupy approximately 7.6% of the sample.

Between the V and J ends, shortened by 1 base and 2 bases respectively, the junction contains 6 bases. The germline V gene encodes CDR1 SGHTA and CDR2 FQGNSA. The CDR3 has 14 amino acids, counting the end cysteine and phenylalanine. Solely the CDR3 DNA is kept, with 42 bases framed from the first base. This receptor was taken from a man between 60 and 75 years old who had recovered from COVID-19. The V and J segments used are TRBV7-2 and TRBJ1-5, with the D gene not clear enough to name. The sequencing input was peripheral blood. The nucleotide sequence reads TGTGCCAGCAGCTTAGTTGGCCGCAATCAGCCCCAGCATTTT. Its translation is CASSLVGRNQPQHF.